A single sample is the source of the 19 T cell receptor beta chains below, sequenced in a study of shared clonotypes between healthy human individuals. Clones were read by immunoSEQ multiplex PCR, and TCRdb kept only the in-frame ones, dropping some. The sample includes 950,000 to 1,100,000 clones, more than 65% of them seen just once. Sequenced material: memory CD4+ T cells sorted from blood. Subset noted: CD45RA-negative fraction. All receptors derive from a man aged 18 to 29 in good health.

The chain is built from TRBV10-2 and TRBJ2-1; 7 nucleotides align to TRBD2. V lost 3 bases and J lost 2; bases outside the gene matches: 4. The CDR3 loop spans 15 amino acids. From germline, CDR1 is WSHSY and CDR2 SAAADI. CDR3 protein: CASSEIRGAYNEQFF. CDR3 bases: TGCGCCAGCAGTGAAATCCGGGGGGCCTACAATGAGCAGTTCTTC.

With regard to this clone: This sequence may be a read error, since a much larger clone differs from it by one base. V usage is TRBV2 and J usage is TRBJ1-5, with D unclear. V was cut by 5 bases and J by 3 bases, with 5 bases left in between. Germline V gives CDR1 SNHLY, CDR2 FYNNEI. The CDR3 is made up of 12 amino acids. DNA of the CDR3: TGTGCCAGCAGTTTCCACAATCAGCCCCAGCATTTT. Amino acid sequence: CASSFHNQPQHF.

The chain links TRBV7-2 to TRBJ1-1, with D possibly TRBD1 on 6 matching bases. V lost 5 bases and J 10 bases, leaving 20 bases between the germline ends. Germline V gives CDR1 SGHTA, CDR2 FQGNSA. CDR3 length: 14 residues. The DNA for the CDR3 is TGTGCCAGCAGCCCGCGCCGACAGGACAAAGTAGCTTTCTTT. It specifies CASSPRRQDKVAFF.

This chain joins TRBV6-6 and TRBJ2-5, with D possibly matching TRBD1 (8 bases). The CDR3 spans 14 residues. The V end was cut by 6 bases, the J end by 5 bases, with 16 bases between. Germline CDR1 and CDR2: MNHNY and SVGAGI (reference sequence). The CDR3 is CASRRQQGGETQYF. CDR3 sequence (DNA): TGTGCCAGCAGAAGACAACAGGGGGGGGAGACCCAGTACTTC.

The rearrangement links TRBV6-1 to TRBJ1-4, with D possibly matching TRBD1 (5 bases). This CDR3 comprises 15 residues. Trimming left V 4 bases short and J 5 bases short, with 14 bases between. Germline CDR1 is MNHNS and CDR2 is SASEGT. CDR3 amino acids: CASSGLGVENEKLFF. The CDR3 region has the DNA TGTGCCAGCAGTGGACTGGGGGTGGAGAATGAAAAACTGTTTTTT.

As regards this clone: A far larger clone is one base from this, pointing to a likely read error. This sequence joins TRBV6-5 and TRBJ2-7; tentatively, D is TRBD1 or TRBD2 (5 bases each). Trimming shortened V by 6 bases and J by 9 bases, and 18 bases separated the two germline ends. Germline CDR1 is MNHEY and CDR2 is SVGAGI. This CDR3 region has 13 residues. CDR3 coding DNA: TGTGCCAGCAGCTGGGGCAGGGAGAGTGGGCAGTACTTC. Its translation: CASSWGRESGQYF.

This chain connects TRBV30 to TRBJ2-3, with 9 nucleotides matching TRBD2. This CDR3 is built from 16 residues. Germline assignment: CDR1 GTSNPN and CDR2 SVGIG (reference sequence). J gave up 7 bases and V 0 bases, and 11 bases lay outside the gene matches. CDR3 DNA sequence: TGTGCCTGGAGTGTCGGGCTAGCGGGAACCGGGAATACGCAGTATTTT. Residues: CAWSVGLAGTGNTQYF.

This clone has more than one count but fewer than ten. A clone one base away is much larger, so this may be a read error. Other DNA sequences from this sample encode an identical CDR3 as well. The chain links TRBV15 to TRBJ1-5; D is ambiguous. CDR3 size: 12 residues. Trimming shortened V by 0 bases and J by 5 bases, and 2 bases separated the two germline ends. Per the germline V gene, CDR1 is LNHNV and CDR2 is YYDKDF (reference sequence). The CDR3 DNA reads TGTGCCACCAGCAGAGATTATCAGCCCCAGCATTTT. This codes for CATSRDYQPQHF.

DNA of the CDR3: TGCGCCAGCAGTGGTCCGGGACTAGCGGGAGGCGAGCAGTACTTC. Protein product: CASSGPGLAGGEQYF. The rearrangement links TRBV10-1 to TRBJ2-7; TRBD2 agrees at 15 bases. J gave up 6 bases and V 4 bases, and 4 bases lay outside the gene matches. Germline V gene data show CDR1 as WNHNN and CDR2 as SYGVQD (reference sequence). The CDR3 has 15 residues.

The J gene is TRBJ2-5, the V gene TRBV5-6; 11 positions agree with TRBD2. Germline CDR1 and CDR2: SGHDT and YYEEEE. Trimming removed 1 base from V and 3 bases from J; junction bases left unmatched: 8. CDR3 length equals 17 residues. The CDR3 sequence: CASSLTPSGGMEETQYF. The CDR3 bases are TGTGCCAGCAGCTTGACCCCTAGCGGGGGGATGGAAGAGACCCAGTACTTC.

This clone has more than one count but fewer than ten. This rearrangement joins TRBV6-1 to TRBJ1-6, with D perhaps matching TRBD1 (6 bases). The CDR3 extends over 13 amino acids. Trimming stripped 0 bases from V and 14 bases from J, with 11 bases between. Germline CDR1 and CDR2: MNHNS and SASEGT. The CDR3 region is CASSEAQGSALHF. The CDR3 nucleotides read TGTGCCAGCAGTGAAGCTCAGGGGTCAGCCCTCCACTTT.

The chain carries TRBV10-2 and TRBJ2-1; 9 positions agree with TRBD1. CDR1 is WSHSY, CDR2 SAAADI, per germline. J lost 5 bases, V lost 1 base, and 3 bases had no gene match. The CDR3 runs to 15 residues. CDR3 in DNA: TGCGCCAGCAGTGAGTGGGACAGGGTCGACAATGAGCAGTTCTTC. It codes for CASSEWDRVDNEQFF.

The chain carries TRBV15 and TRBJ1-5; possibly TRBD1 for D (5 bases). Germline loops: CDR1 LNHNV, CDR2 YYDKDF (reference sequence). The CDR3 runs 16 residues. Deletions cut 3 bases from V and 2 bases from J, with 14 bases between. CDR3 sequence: CATSSPGTIGNQPQHF. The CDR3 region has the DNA TGTGCCACCAGCAGCCCCGGGACCATCGGCAATCAGCCCCAGCATTTT.

DNA for the CDR3: TGTGCCAGCAGTGGTCTACGGGGGGGCCAGGCCAATCAGCCCCAGCATTTT. Translation gives CASSGLRGGQANQPQHF. This sequence joins TRBV6-1 and TRBJ1-5; D perhaps matches TRBD1 (6 bases). Between the trimmed V and J ends, which lost 4 bases and 3 bases, there was a span of 19 bases. The CDR3 is 17 residues long. Per germline, CDR1 MNHNS and CDR2 SASEGT.

The CDR3 protein is CASRTLGLSNEQFF. In nucleotides, the CDR3 is TGTGCCAGTAGGACGTTGGGCCTGTCCAATGAGCAGTTCTTC. V and J are TRBV7-2 and TRBJ2-1, with unresolved D. The CDR3 runs 14 residues. Germline V gives CDR1 SGHTA, CDR2 FQGNSA. V lost 9 bases, J lost 6 bases, and 18 bases lay in between.

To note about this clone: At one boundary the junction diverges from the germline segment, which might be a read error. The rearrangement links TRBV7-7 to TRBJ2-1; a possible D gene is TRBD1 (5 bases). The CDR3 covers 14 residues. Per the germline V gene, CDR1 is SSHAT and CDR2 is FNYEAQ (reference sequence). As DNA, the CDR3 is TGTGCTAGCAGCCCAGGGTCTCCTAGTGATGAGCAGTTCTTC. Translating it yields CASSPGSPSDEQFF.

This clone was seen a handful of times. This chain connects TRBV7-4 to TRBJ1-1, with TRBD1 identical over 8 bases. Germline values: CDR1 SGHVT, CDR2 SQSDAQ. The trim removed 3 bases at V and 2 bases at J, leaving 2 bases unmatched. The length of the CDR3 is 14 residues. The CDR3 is CASSLDRDNTEAFF. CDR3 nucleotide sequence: TGTGCCAGCAGCTTGGACAGGGATAACACTGAAGCTTTCTTT.

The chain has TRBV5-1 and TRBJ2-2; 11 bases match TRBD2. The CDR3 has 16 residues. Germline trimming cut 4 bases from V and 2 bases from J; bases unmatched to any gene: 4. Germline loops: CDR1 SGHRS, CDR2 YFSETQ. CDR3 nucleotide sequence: TGCGCCAGCAGCCCACTAGCGGGAGCTAACACCGGGGAGCTGTTTTTT. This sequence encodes CASSPLAGANTGELFF. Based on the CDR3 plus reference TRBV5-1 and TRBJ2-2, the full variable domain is KAGVTQTPRYLIKTRGQQVTLSCSPISGHRSVSWYQQTPGQGLQFLFEYFSETQRNKGNFPGRFSGRQFSNSRSEMNVSTLELGDSALYLCASSPLAGANTGELFFGEGSRLTVL.

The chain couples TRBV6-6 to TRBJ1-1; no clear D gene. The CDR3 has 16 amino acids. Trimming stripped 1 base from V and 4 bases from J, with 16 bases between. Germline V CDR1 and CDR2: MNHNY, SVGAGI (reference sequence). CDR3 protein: CASSYLPLGKGTEAFF. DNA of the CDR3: TGTGCCAGCAGTTACTTACCTTTGGGTAAGGGCACTGAAGCTTTCTTT.